This T cell receptor beta chain is from a study of blood T cells in healthy people across ages. Study-wide findings and caveats: Among T cells, TCR beta diversity per million cells dropped roughly linearly as age rose.

The individuals who served as donors were healthy Caucasians living in Russia, aged about 6 to 100. Every sample gave at least 5.5 micrograms of total RNA when it was extracted. Germline V lookup: CDR1 MNHEY, CDR2 SVGEGT. CDR3 size: 16 residues. As regards this clonotype: Its antigen is unidentified.

Next came a second PCR, run for about 7 to 12 cycles, which used a sample-barcoded 5' primer along with a J-beta primer mix. Every sample gave at least 3 million paired-end reads containing CDR3. TCRdb reanalysed the 5' RACE reads using MiXCR and keeps one entry per CDR3 protein. The data contain over 600,000 distinct CDR3 sequences, 35% to 50% of them seen just once; the ten biggest clones take up about 30%. This chain connects TRBV6-2 or TRBV6-3 to TRBJ2-1; a weak D match, TRBD2 (6 bases). Matching the DNA end better, TRBJ2-7 makes the J call doubtful. This clonotype was sampled from a man aged 80 or over in good health. Specimen: blood. The CDR3, as DNA: TGTGCCAGCAGTTACGATCCGGGACTTTTCTACAATGAGCAGTACTTC. It encodes CASSYDPGLFYNEQYF.